Sequencing of this T cell receptor beta chain was carried out in a study of a mutant IDH1 vaccine in newly diagnosed glioma. Study-level points and caveats: Pseudoprogression appeared unlinked to shifts in leading peripheral T cell clonotypes.

This clone was recorded a few times. Its matching antigen is unknown. Indicated time point: week 5, during vaccination. One vaccine dose held 300 ug of mutant IDH1 20-mer peptide and came with topical imiquimod. Using immunoSEQ multiplex PCR, the repertoire was profiled, and TCRdb retains in-frame clones only, with some absent. The data show roughly 34,000 clones, 81% seen once. This clonotype was obtained from a man aged 45-65 years with glioma. This sample comprised PBMCs, obtained from a glioma patient whose treatment included an IDH1 peptide vaccine.

CDR3 DNA sequence: TGTGCCAGCAGCAGACAGGTTTGGGAGACTGAAGCTTTCTTT. Protein: CASSRQVWETEAFF. The rearrangement uses TRBV6-1 and TRBJ1-1; tentative D call: TRBD1 (6 bases). The germline V gene encodes CDR1 MNHNS and CDR2 SASEGT. V was pared by 6 bases and J by 5 bases, with 16 bases between. This CDR3 region has 14 residues.